This T cell receptor (beta chain) was profiled in a study of vaccination and CD4 T cells after COVID-19. The treatment is: roughly 10-day PBMC culture with coronavirus spike peptide pools or control peptides (ViraFEST assay). This clonotype occurred once. Its target is not known. Sequence data for DNA of cultured CD4+ T cells were generated by the Oncomine TCR Beta short-read assay. From the PCR reads, TCRdb called clonotypes with MiXCR, one entry per CDR3 protein. The data contain roughly 13,000 distinct CDR3 sequences, 35% of them singletons. In germline, CDR1 is SGHVS, CDR2 FQNEAQ. CDR3 length: 14 amino acids. V lost 5 bases and J lost 9; bases outside the gene matches: 10.

J is TRBJ2-1 and V is TRBV7-8; 7 bases line up with TRBD2. The sample consisted of CD4+ T cells from blood, cultured in vitro. The sequence was collected from a human donor who had recovered from COVID-19. The CDR3: CASSPTVGGGEQFF. The CDR3 DNA reads TGTGCCAGCAGCCCGACGGTCGGCGGGGGTGAGCAGTTCTTC.